A single sample gave rise to the 4 T cell receptor beta chains below, sequenced in a study of cytomegalovirus exposure and HLA in healthy donors. PCR amplification relied on 60 Vbeta primers (plus 13 Jbeta primers). The table came from immunoSEQ multiplex PCR; TCRdb's copy has only in-frame clones and leaves some out. Of tens of thousands of clones listed, around 81% are singletons. The sample consisted of PBMCs. The source is a man aged 45-65 years in good health and CMV-seronegative.

The V call is TRBV28, the J call TRBJ1-5, with D hard to call. Trimming took off 5 bases at V and 6 bases at J, with 8 bases between the two ends. CDR3 length: 12 residues. Germline V gene data show CDR1 as MDHEN and CDR2 as SYDVKM. This CDR3 is CASSLLAQPQHF. DNA for the CDR3: TGTGCCAGCAGTCTCCTGGCTCAGCCCCAGCATTTT.

The CDR3 is CASSSRLTDTQYF. CDR3 DNA: TGTGCCAGCAGCTCCCGTCTCACAGATACGCAGTATTTT. This chain uses TRBV11-3 with TRBJ2-3; D uncertain. This CDR3 spans 13 amino acids. Germline CDR1 SGHNT, CDR2 YENEEA. V lost 4 bases and J 2 bases, leaving 7 bases between the germline ends. The variable domain in full, completed from reference TRBV11-3 and TRBJ2-3, reads EAGVVQSPRYKIIEKKQPVAFWCNPISGHNTLYWYLQNLGQGPELLIRYENEEAVDDSQLPKDRFSAERLKGVDSTLKIQPAELGDSAVYLCASSSRLTDTQYFGPGTRLTVL.

This sequence joins TRBV6-5 and TRBJ2-1; 9 bases are shared with TRBD1. The V and J ends lost 7 bases and 10 bases, in that order; junction bases with no gene match: 8. CDR3 length: 13 amino acids. Germline CDR1 is MNHEY and CDR2 is SVGAGI. The CDR3 nucleotides are TGTGCCAGCATGGGGACAGGGCTTGGAGAGCAGTTCTTC. This sequence encodes CASMGTGLGEQFF.

The chain has TRBV23-1 and TRBJ2-3; TRBD1 agrees at 7 bases. TRBV23-1 is an open reading frame, and its role is uncertain. The J segment lost 3 bases and the V segment lost 4 bases, leaving 7 bases of the junction unmatched. The CDR3 has 15 residues. CDR3 nucleotide sequence: TGCGCCAGCAGTCGTTGGGGACAGTATACAGATACGCAGTATTTT. It is translated as CASSRWGQYTDTQYF.